The subject of this entry is one TCR beta chain. This clonotype occurred a few times. The antigen this receptor binds is unknown. Within one base of it there is no much larger clone, and no base qualities were kept. The data were taken from a study of response to subunit inactivated influenza vaccine (dated by TCRdb to between 2017 and 2018). Some background on the complete study: Deep quantitative profiling of the T cell receptor repertoire was used in the study to follow responses to a trivalent subunit inactivated influenza vaccine. On the study overall, not on this receptor specifically: The authors suggested that each seasonal influenza vaccination may recruit only a limited number of new T cells.

Receptor libraries were prepared by RT-PCR. Sequencing took place on an Illumina HiSeq 2500. TCRdb reanalyzed the raw reads on its own, using fastp at Q25 for trimming and MiXCR for clone calling, and kept in-frame beta chains. Identical CDR3 protein sequences are pooled into one entry, listed with their most common genes and DNA. The sample records more than 450,000 distinct CDR3 sequences, about 11% of which are singletons. Approximately 10% of the sample is held by the ten biggest clonotypes. Trimming takes 0 bases from V and 2 bases from J, and the germline ends sit 9 bases apart. From the germline V gene (reference sequence), CDR1 is DFQATT and CDR2 is SNEGSKA. The CDR3 starts with the cysteine, ends with the phenylalanine, and has 14 residues. Only the CDR3 portion is preserved as DNA: 42 bases, with reading frame beginning at the first base. The sample was also reused in another study, on T cells expressing NK-cell markers. The second publication reports: TCR beta cDNA libraries were prepared using 5'RACE template switching, which introduced a universal primer site and unique molecular identifiers. About eight donors provided sorted CD3+CD56+NKG2C+, CD3+CD56+NKG2C- and CD3+CD56-NKG2C+ T-cell subsets, whose TCR beta-chain repertoires were profiled. Seven of the eight sequenced donors were HCMV-seropositive and one was HCMV-seronegative. In several experiments an anti-gammadeltaTCR antibody was added to restrict sorting to alphabetaTCR-expressing T cells. In more than five donors, the dominant CD3+CD56+NKG2C+ clonotypes ranked among the top 10 CD8+ clonotypes, making up about 1.0-7.5% of CD8+ T cells. Those dominant clonotypes were again the most abundant among CD3+CD56-NKG2C+ cells in four donors, at roughly 25-60.1%. It remained unclear whether the expanded NKG2C-expressing T cell clones were specific for HCMV antigens. The eight sequenced donors were randomly selected healthy volunteers, three men and five women. HCMV serostatus was determined by detecting HCMV-specific IgG in serum with a commercial ELISA kit. Ficoll density gradient centrifugation was used to isolate peripheral blood mononuclear cells from blood. For a handful of donors, unsorted PBMC were also used to sequence bulk peripheral blood T-cell repertoires. cDNA synthesis was primed from the TCR beta constant segment and was followed by two successive PCR amplification steps. Libraries were sequenced as 2 x 150 bp reads on Illumina HiSeq 2000/2500, MiSeq or NextSeq. Reads were demultiplexed and grouped by UMI with MIGEC, and clonotypes were assembled and quantified with MiTCR. To exclude erroneous sequences, only TCR cDNA sequences supported by at least two reads were retained. The tcR package was used for downstream repertoire analysis, and clonotypes were matched between fractions using CDR3 nucleotide sequence together with V segment. VDJmatch was used to annotate antigen specificity against VDJdb, with one amino acid substitution in CDR3 allowed.

In this chain, TRBV20-1 is recombined with TRBJ2-3, with TRBD1 perhaps the D gene, on 5 matching bases. The TCR sequence derives from a man aged 50 to 59 who received an inactivated influenza vaccine. Donor details come from another sample of the same person, matched by shared clones. Material: PBMCs from blood, obtained on the day of vaccination. For the CDR3, the sequence is CSAREWGYTDTQYF. The base sequence is TGCAGTGCTAGAGAGTGGGGCTACACAGATACGCAGTATTTT.